This T cell receptor (beta chain) originates from a study of blood T cell repertoires in COVID-19. Study at large: Samples representing acute and convalescent COVID-19 were sourced from the United States, Italy and Spain. The analysed material was cDNA or gDNA that came from T cells, B-cell-depleted T cells, or PBMCs.

Original processing notes: Reference gene primer amplification gave nucleated cell count estimates. Assay: immunoSEQ multiplex PCR; the TCRdb copy retains only in-frame clones and omits some. V and J calls plus clone size are reproduced from that table; the DNA served to infer D and trimming. The sample consists of about 60,000 clones, around 89% of them appearing once. V was clipped by 4 bases and J by 3 bases; unmatched bases: 6. Germline CDR1 LGHNA, CDR2 YSLEER. This CDR3 is 15 amino acids long. Specimen: peripheral blood. This chain links TRBV4-3 with TRBJ2-7, with 10 nucleotides matching TRBD1. The source of this sequence is a human donor with active COVID-19. The donor label of this sample is uncertain. The CDR3 DNA sequence: TGCGCCAGCAGCCCGGGACAGGGGTTAAACTACGAGCAGTACTTC. This translates into CASSPGQGLNYEQYF.